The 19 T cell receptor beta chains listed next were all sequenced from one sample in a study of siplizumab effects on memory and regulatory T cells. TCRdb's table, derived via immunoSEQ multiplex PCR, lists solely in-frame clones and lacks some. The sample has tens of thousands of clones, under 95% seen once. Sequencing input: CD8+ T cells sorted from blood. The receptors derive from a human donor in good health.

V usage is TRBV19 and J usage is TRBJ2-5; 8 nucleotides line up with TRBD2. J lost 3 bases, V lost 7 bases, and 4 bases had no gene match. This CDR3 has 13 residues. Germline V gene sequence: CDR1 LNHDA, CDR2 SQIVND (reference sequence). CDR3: CASTPGGEETQYF. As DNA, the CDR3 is TGTGCCAGTACCCCCGGGGGGGAAGAGACCCAGTACTTC.

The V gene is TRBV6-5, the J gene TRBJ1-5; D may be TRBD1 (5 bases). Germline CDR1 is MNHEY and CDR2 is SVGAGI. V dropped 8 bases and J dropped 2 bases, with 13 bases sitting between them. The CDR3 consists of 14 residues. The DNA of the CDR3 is TGTGCCAGCGGGGGGAGTTGGGGCAATCAGCCCCAGCATTTT. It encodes CASGGSWGNQPQHF.

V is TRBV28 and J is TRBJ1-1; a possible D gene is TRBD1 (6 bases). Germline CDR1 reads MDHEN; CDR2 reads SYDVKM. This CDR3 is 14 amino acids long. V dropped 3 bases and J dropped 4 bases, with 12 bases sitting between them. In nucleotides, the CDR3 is TGTGCCAGCAGTTTCCAAGGGGGGCCCACTGAAGCTTTCTTT. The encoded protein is CASSFQGGPTEAFF.

The CDR3 DNA reads TGTGCCAGCCACTGGGGGGCTGAAGCTTTCTTT. It codes for CASHWGAEAFF. J is TRBJ1-1 and V is TRBV7-9, with D perhaps matching TRBD1 (5 bases). CDR3 length: 11 residues. CDR1 and CDR2 (germline): SEHNR, FQNEAQ (reference sequence). With 8 bases removed from V and 6 bases from J, the gap between germline ends came to 10 bases.

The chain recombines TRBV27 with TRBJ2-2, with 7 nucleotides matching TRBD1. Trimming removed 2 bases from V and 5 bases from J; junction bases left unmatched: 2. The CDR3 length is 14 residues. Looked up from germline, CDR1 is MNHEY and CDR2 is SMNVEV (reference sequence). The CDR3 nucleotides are TGTGCCAGCAGTTTAGTGACAGGGACCGGGGAGCTGTTTTTT. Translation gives CASSLVTGTGELFF.

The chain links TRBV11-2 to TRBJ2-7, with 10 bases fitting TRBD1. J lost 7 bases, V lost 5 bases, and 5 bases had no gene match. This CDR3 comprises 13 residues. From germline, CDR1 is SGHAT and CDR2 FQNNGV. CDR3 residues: CASSQGQGREQYF. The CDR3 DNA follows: TGTGCCAGCAGCCAGGGACAGGGGAGGGAGCAGTACTTC.

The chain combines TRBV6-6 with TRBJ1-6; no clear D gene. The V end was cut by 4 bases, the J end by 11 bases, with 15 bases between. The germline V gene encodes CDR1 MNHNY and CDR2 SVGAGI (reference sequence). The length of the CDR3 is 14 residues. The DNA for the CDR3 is TGTGCCAGCAGTTCCACAGATGGTTTGACACCCCTCCACTTT. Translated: CASSSTDGLTPLHF.

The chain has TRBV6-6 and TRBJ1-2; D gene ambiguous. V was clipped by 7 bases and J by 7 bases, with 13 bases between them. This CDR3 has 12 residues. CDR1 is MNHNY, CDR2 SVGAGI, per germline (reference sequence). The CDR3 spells CASKYRGSGYTF. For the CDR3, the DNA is TGTGCCAGCAAGTACAGAGGATCTGGCTACACCTTC.

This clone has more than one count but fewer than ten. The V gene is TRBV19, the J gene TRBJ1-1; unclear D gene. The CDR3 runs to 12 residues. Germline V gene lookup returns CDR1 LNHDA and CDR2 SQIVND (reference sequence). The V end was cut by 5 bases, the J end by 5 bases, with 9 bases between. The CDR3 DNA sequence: TGTGCCAGTAGTCGAACCGGGACTGAAGCTTTCTTT. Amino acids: CASSRTGTEAFF.

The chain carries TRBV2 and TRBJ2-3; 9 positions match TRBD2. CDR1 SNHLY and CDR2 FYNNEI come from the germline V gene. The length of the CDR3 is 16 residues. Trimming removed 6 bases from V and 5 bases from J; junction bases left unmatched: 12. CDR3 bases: TGTGCCAGCAGCGTACTTAGCGGGAGTGTTGGAGATACGCAGTATTTT. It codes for CASSVLSGSVGDTQYF.

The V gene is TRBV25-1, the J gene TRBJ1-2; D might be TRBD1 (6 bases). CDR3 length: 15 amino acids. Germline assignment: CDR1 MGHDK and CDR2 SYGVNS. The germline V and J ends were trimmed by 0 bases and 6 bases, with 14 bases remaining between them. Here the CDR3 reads CASSEYPRGEDGYTF. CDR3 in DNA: TGTGCCAGCAGTGAATATCCCAGGGGAGAAGATGGCTACACCTTC.

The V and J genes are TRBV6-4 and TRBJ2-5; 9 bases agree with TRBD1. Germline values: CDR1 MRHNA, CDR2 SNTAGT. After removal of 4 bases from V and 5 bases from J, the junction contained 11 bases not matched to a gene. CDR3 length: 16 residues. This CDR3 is CASSALPGQGVETQYF. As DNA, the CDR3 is TGTGCCAGCAGTGCCCTTCCGGGACAGGGTGTTGAGACCCAGTACTTC.

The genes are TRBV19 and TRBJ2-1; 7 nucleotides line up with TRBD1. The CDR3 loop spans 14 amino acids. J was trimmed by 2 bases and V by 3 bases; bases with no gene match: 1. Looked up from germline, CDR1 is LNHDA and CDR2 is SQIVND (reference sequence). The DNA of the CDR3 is TGTGCCAGTAGTATGGGGACAGCCTACAATGAGCAGTTCTTC. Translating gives CASSMGTAYNEQFF.

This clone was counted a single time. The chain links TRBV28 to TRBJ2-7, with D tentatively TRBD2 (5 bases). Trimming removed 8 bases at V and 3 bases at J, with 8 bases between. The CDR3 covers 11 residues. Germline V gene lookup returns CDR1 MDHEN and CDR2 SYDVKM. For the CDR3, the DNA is TGTGCCAGCTCCCGGGGCTACGAGCAGTACTTC. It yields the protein CASSRGYEQYF. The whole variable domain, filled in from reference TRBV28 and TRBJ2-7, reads DVKVTQSSRYLVKRTGEKVFLECVQDMDHENMFWYRQDPGLGLRLIYFSYDVKMKEKGDIPEGYSVSREKKERFSLILESASTNQTSMYLCASSRGYEQYFGPGTRLTVT.

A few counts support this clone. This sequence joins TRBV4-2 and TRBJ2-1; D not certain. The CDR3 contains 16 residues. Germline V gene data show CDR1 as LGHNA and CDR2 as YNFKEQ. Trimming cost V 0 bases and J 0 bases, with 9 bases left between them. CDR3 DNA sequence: TGTGCCAGCAGCCAAGACCAACTAAGCTCCTACAATGAGCAGTTCTTC. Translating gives CASSQDQLSSYNEQFF.

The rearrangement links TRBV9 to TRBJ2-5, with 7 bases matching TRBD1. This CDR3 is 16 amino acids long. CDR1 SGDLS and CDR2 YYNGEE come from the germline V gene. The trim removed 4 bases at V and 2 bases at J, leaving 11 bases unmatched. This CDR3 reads CASSPGTAQTQETQYF. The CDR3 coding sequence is TGTGCCAGCAGCCCAGGGACAGCGCAAACTCAAGAGACCCAGTACTTC.

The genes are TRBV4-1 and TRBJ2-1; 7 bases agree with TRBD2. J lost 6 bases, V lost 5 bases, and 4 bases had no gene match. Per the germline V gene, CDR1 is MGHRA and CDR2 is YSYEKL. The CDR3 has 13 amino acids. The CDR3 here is CASSSGTRNEQFF. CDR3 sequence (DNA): TGCGCCAGCAGCAGCGGGACCCGCAATGAGCAGTTCTTC.

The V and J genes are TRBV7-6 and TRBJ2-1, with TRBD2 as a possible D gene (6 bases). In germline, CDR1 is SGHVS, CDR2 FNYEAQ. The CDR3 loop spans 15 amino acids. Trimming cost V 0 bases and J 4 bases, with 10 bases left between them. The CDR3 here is CASSLASGRYNEQFF. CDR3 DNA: TGTGCCAGCAGCTTAGCTAGCGGAAGGTACAATGAGCAGTTCTTC.

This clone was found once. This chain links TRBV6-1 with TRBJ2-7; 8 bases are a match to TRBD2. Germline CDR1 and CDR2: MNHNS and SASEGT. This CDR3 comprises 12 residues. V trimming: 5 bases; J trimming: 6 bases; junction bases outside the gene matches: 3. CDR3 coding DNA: TGTGCCAGCAGTTCCGGGGGGGGCGAGCAGTACTTC. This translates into CASSSGGGEQYF.